This T cell receptor beta chain originates from a study of Graves' ophthalmopathy and Graves' hyperthyroidism. The TCR beta CDR3 regions underwent amplification from RNA transcripts. Second-round multiplex PCR came after first-round RT-PCR with HTBI primers. One entry per CDR3 protein, called by TCRdb with MiXCR from the multiplex PCR reads. The sample consists of over 200,000 distinct CDR3 sequences, 25% to 30% of them appearing once. Lactation, pregnancy, uncontrolled infections and other autoimmune diseases were all grounds for excluding patients. Trimming stripped 1 base from V and 2 bases from J, with 8 bases between. The CDR3 spans 14 residues. Germline V gene sequence: CDR1 SGHTA, CDR2 FQGNSA.

The sample comprised peripheral blood. The V call is TRBV7-2, the J call TRBJ2-5; possible D gene TRBD1, 5 bases. The clonotype comes from a man aged 50 to 60 with Graves' ophthalmopathy. CDR3 nucleotide sequence: TGTGCCAGCAGCTTAGAACAGGAGCAAGAGACCCAGTACTTC. The encoded protein is CASSLEQEQETQYF. Full variable domain (remainder filled in from reference TRBV7-2 and TRBJ2-5): GAGVSQSPSNKVTEKGKDVELRCDPISGHTALYWYRQSLGQGLEFLIYFQGNSAPDKSGLPSDRFSAERTGGSVSTLTIQRTQQEDSAVYLCASSLEQEQETQYFGPGTRLLVL.